This T cell receptor (beta chain) was found in a study of blood T cell repertoires in COVID-19. Study-wide context: COVID-19 samples, acute and convalescent, were from the United States, Italy and Spain. PBMCs, B-cell-depleted T cells, or T cells provided the cDNA or gDNA that made up the material.

This CDR3 comprises 12 residues. Trimming took off 0 bases at V and 5 bases at J, with 6 bases between the two ends. CDR1 and CDR2 (germline): SGHRS, YFSETQ. Original processing notes: Researchers report that nucleated cell counts were estimated from reference gene primer amplification. Produced via immunoSEQ multiplex PCR; TCRdb's table is partial and in-frame only. V and J calls plus clone size are reproduced from that table; the DNA served to infer D and trimming. The sample lists about 64,000 clones; roughly 85% were seen once. The sequenced sample consisted of peripheral blood. This receptor was identified in a middle-aged man with acute or convalescent COVID-19. The chain has TRBV5-1 and TRBJ2-7, with a weak D call TRBD2 (5 bases). The CDR3 here is CASSLVGDEQYF. In DNA, the CDR3 is TGCGCCAGCAGCTTGGTCGGGGACGAGCAGTACTTC.